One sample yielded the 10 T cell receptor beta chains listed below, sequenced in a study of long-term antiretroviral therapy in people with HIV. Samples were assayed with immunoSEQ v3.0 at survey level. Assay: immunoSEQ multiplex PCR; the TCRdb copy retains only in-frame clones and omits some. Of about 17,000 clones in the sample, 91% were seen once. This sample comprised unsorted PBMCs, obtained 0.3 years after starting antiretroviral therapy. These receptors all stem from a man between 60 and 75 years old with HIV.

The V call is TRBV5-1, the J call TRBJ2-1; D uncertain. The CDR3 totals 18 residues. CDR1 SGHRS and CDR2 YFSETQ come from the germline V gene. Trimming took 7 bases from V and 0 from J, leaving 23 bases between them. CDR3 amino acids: CASRSQLGNPVSYNEQFF. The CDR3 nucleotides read TGCGCCAGCCGGAGTCAGCTAGGAAACCCTGTCTCCTACAATGAGCAGTTCTTC. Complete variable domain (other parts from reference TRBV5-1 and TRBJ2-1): KAGVTQTPRYLIKTRGQQVTLSCSPISGHRSVSWYQQTPGQGLQFLFEYFSETQRNKGNFPGRFSGRQFSNSRSEMNVSTLELGDSALYLCASRSQLGNPVSYNEQFFGPGTRLTVL.

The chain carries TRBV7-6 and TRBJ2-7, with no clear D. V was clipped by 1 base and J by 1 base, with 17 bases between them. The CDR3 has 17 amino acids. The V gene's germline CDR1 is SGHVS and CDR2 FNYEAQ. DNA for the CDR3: TGTGCCAGCAGCTTAGGTTCCGGCTCATACAATTCCTACGAGCAGTACTTC. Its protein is CASSLGSGSYNSYEQYF. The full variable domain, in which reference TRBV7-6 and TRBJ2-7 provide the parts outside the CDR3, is GAGVSQSPRYKVTKRGQDVALRCDPISGHVSLYWYRQALGQGPEFLTYFNYEAQQDKSGLPNDRFSAERPEGSISTLTIQRTEQRDSAMYRCASSLGSGSYNSYEQYFGPGTRLTVT.

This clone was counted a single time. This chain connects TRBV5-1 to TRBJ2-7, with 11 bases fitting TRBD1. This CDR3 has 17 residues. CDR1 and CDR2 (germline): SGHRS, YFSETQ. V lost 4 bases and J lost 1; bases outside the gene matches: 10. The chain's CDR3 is CASSRQGGTGGSYEQYF. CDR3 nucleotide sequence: TGCGCCAGCAGCAGGCAGGGCGGGACAGGGGGATCCTACGAGCAGTACTTC.

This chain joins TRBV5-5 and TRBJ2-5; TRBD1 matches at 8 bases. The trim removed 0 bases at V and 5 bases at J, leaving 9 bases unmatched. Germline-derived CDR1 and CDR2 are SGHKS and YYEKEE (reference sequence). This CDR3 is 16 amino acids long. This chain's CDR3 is CASSLGATGARETQYF. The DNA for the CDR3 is TGTGCCAGCAGCTTGGGCGCGACAGGGGCGAGGGAGACCCAGTACTTC. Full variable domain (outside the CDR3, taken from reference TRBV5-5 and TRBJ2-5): DAGVTQSPTHLIKTRGQQVTLRCSPISGHKSVSWYQQVLGQGPQFIFQYYEKEERGRGNFPDRFSARQFPNYSSELNVNALLLGDSALYLCASSLGATGARETQYFGPGTRLLVL.

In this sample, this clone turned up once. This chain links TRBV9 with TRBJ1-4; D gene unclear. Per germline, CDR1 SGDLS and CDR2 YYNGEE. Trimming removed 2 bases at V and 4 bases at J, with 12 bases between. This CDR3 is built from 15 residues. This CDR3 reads CASSVGGQDNEKLFF. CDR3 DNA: TGTGCCAGCAGCGTCGGAGGCCAGGATAATGAAAAACTGTTTTTT.

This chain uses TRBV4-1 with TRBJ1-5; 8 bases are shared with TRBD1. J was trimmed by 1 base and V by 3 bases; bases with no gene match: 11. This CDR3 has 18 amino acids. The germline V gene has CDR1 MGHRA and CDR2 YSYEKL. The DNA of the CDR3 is TGCGCCAGCAGCCATGGTCAGGGGGCCCGGTGGAGCAATCAGCCCCAGCATTTT. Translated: CASSHGQGARWSNQPQHF.

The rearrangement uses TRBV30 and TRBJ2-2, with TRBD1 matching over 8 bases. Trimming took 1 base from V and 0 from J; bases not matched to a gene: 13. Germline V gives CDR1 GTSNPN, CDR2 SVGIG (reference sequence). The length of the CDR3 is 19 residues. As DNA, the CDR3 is TGTGCCTGGAGTGGTAGGACAGGGCGGCAAAACTCGAACACCGGGGAGCTGTTTTTT. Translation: CAWSGRTGRQNSNTGELFF.

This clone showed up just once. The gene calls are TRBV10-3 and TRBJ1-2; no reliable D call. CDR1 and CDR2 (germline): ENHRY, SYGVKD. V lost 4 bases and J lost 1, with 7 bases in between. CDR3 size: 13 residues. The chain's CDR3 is CAISGPVNYGYTF. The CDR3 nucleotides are TGTGCCATCAGTGGGCCAGTTAACTATGGCTACACCTTC.

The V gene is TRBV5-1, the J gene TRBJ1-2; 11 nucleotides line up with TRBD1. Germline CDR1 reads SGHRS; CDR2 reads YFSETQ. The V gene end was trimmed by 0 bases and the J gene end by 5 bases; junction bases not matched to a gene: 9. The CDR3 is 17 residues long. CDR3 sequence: CASSLDPGTGGRYGYTF. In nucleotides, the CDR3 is TGCGCCAGCAGCTTGGACCCAGGGACAGGGGGAAGGTATGGCTACACCTTC.

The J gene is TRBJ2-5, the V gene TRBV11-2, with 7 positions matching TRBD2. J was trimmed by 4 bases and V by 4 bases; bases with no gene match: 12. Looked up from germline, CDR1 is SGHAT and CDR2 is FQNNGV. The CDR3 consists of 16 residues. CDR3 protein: CASSSLAGGGSETQYF. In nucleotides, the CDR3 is TGTGCCAGCAGCTCCTTAGCGGGCGGGGGATCAGAGACCCAGTACTTC.